This T cell receptor (beta chain) stems from a study of beta chain features in type 1 diabetes (dated by TCRdb to the late 2010s). Regarding the study in general: Mean age, gender distribution, total cell number and subset yield did not differ between patients and healthy donors. A total of roughly 100 million sorted cells were examined across all samples, and a strong correlation was observed between cell number per subset and RNA yield. In the study, recently diagnosed type 1 diabetes patients and matched healthy donors were compared on the TCRB repertoires of their sorted circulating CD4+ T cell subsets. Regulatory and stem cell-like memory subsets were obtained from only 8 patients and about eight healthy donors, while naive and central memory subsets were obtained from all 30 or so donors. Study-wide findings and limitations: Shorter templates might have been favored by PCR, but patient and control samples were amplified and corrected together, so both groups would have been affected equally by any skew. At VDJ recombination sites, patients with type 1 diabetes made fewer insertions and deleted more nucleotides, a pattern implying thymic rearrangement abnormalities. Type 1 diabetes patients showed a moderate but significant shortening of TCRB CDR3 length in all four CD4+ subsets. Naive, central memory and regulatory TCRB repertoires appeared to be more alike among patients than among healthy donors. Because cDNA was sequenced instead of genomic DNA, activated cells with high expression could be over-represented, although the groups did not differ in activation or CD3 levels. HLA sub-analyses involved small numbers of individuals, so any influence of HLA type on TCRB rearrangement remained unresolved.

Including cysteine and phenylalanine, the CDR3 has 16 amino acids. The entry retains the CDR3 DNA only, 48 bases that are in frame from base 1. For CDR1 and CDR2, the germline V gene (reference sequence) lists MNHEY and SMNVEV. After removal of 1 base from V and 9 bases from J, the junction retains 4 bases not matched to a gene. A single peripheral blood draw of 90 to 150 mL on average was collected from each donor into heparinised tubes. A BD FACSAria II was used to sort naive, central memory, regulatory and stem cell-like memory CD4+ T cells with a panel that included CD45RO, CCR7, CD25, CD127, CD95 and CD27. A purity above 95% was achieved for all sorted populations. PBMCs were isolated right away by Lymphoprep density gradient centrifugation and were stained directly, without culture. Samples were stained and sorted in pairs, with one healthy donor and one patient per experiment, so that batch effects were minimized.

A remark on this clone: Its antigen remains undetermined. Within one base of it there is no much larger clone, and no base qualities were kept.

The High Capacity cDNA Reverse Transcription Kit was used to reverse transcribe all of the isolated RNA, meaning that expressed TCRB transcripts were what got sequenced. Deep immunoSEQ sequencing was applied to naive, central memory and regulatory T cell samples, giving an average of about 3.57 million total reads per sample. Sorted cells were lysed in RLT buffer, and RNA was extracted using DNase-treated RNeasy Micro or Mini kits according to cell number. To prevent cross-contamination, every cell subset was processed on its own, while patient and healthy donor samples were processed together. The immunoSEQ multiplex PCR was used to amplify TCRB sequences from cDNA, generating 87-bp fragments that spanned the CDR3 region. Sequencing of the amplicons was done on the Illumina HiSeq platform. Under the source paper's analysis protocol: PCR bias was computationally corrected using synthetic template baselines, reads within Hamming distance 2 were collapsed, and singletons that could not be merged were discarded. By aligning reads against IMGT, V, D and J genes, CDR3 length, and insertions or deletions at six rearrangement sites were assigned. Within each subset, clonotype counts were normalized to the number of sorted cells before true diversity and Gini coefficients were calculated with the tcR R package. Repertoire sharing was quantified using the overlap coefficient calculated on TCRB nucleotide sequences. Out-of-frame TCRB sequences from naive cells were analyzed to stand in for the pre-selection repertoire. As stored in TCRdb, this immuneACCESS dataset retains in-frame rearrangements with V and J assigned. A fraction of the clones does not appear; measured against another copy, unresolved V genes explain less than half of the discrepancy, and the remainder lacks a known reason. That table gives V, J and clone size, and the DNA gave D and trimming. The sample table lists 390,000 or so clones, about 15% of them with a count of one. Around 0.039% of the sample rests with the top ten.

The rearrangement combines TRBV27 with TRBJ2-1; TRBD2 aligns with 15 central bases. The sample taken for sequencing was naive CD4+ T cells from blood. This specimen's cell subset or site label, per the study, means: true naive CD4+ T cells. The sequence was obtained from a man aged 25 to 45 in good health. The CDR3 reads CASSLLGLAGGGEQFF. The DNA reads as follows: TGTGCCAGCAGTTTATTGGGACTAGCGGGAGGAGGTGAGCAGTTCTTC.